This passage covers 4 T cell receptor beta chains from one sample sequenced in a study of beta chain features in type 1 diabetes. These receptors' antigens are unknown. Every bit of the isolated RNA underwent reverse transcription, so sequencing read expressed TCRB transcripts. Using immunoSEQ multiplex PCR, the repertoire was profiled, and TCRdb retains in-frame clones only, with some absent. The table includes 200,000 to 250,000 clones, approximately 14% detected once. Notes on the study in general: People with Type 1 diabetes carried modestly yet significantly shorter TCRB CDR3s in all four CD4+ subsets.

The source material was naive CD4+ T cells from blood. Receptor source: a man between 25 and 39 years old with type 1 diabetes.

This clone was detected only a few times. The CDR3 here is CASSLAASGRRETQYF. In nucleotides, the CDR3 is TGTGCCAGCAGCTTAGCGGCTAGCGGGAGAAGGGAGACCCAGTACTTC. The chain uses TRBV7-9 and TRBJ2-5, with 10 bases that match TRBD2. With 0 bases clipped from V and 5 bases from J, the junction kept 6 bases outside the gene matches. The CDR3 loop spans 16 amino acids. Germline values: CDR1 SEHNR, CDR2 FQNEAQ (reference sequence).

This chain links TRBV7-2 with TRBJ1-1; 8 bases line up with TRBD1. The CDR3 runs to 14 residues. Germline-derived CDR1 and CDR2 are SGHTA and FQGNSA. V was clipped by 5 bases and J by 1 base; unmatched bases: 3. The CDR3 bases are TGTGCCAGCAGCGAAGGACAGGGGAACACTGAAGCTTTCTTT. Encoded protein: CASSEGQGNTEAFF.

The rearrangement joins TRBV25-1 to TRBJ1-6; D call uncertain. Trimming cost V 1 base and J 5 bases, with 3 bases left between them. The length of the CDR3 is 13 residues. CDR1 is MGHDK and CDR2 is SYGVNS in the germline V gene. CDR3 coding DNA: TGTGCCAGCAGTGAATTAGATAATTCACCCCTCCACTTT. It is translated as CASSELDNSPLHF. Complete variable domain (other parts from reference TRBV25-1 and TRBJ1-6): EADIYQTPRYLVIGTGKKITLECSQTMGHDKMYWYQQDPGMELHLIHYSYGVNSTEKGDLSSESTVSRIRTEHFPLTLESARPSHTSQYLCASSELDNSPLHFGNGTRLTVT.

The chain carries TRBV9 and TRBJ2-2; D is undetermined. Germline CDR1 SGDLS, CDR2 YYNGEE. The CDR3 consists of 17 residues. The V end lost 2 bases, the J end lost 0 bases, and 14 bases lay between the germline ends. This chain's CDR3 is CASSVTLRGANTGELFF. The CDR3 nucleotides read TGTGCCAGCAGCGTTACCTTGAGAGGAGCGAACACCGGGGAGCTGTTTTTT.